This TCR beta chain originates from a study of T cell responses to AZD1222 COVID-19 vaccine. Study summary: Second doses at about 4 or about 12 weeks were pooled.

Study conclusions and caveats: Repertoires were obtained only post-peak T cell response.

The data were produced by immunoSEQ multiplex PCR, yet TCRdb's version contains in-frame clones alone and is incomplete. The table includes 150,000 or so clones, around 92% detected once. As for this clone: Its antigen is as yet unknown.

Germline CDR1 reads LNHDA; CDR2 reads SQIVND (reference sequence). CDR3 length equals 14 residues. The V gene lost 5 bases and the J gene lost 1 base, with 11 bases spanning the gap. Sequences were derived from peripheral blood, sampled on day 0 of AZD1222 vaccination. The V and J genes are TRBV19 and TRBJ2-5, with D possibly matching TRBD2 (6 bases). The clonotype was recovered from an adult in good health. The CDR3 DNA reads TGTGCCAGTAGTCAAGGACTACTCCAAGAGACCCAGTACTTC. The encoded protein is CASSQGLLQETQYF.